This is a list of T cell receptor beta chains from one sample in a study of T-cell memory formation after mild COVID-19. MiXCR, run by TCRdb on the 5' RACE reads, gives a single entry per CDR3 protein. Found here are 15,000 to 20,000 distinct CDR3 sequences, approximately 20% of them singletons; the top ten hold 60%. The sequenced sample was PBMCs or a T cell subset sorted from them (not recorded which). These receptors originate from a man between 18 and 29 years old who had mild COVID-19 (a few samples of this study predate the infection). Cell type and time point are not known. The CDR3 runs from the conserved cysteine through the conserved F or W. Clone size is given for some rows only: seen once, a few or many times, or a class if the clone is expanded.

V gene	clone size	J gene	CDR3 protein
TRBV6-5	many	TRBJ1-1	CASSQGFYGPEAFF
TRBV5-1	many	TRBJ1-1	CASSLSRTLGTEAFF
TRBV27	few	TRBJ2-1	CASSFIGGGAEQFF
TRBV3-1	.	TRBJ2-7	CASSQVLIEDSYEQYF
TRBV2	.	TRBJ2-5	CASSVGRGLETQYF
TRBV29-1	many	TRBJ1-3	CSVADPGQGNTIYF
TRBV21-1	.	TRBJ2-7	CASSSAGRQSYEQYF
TRBV5-1	.	TRBJ2-7	CASSPGVGGYEQYF
TRBV18	.	TRBJ2-7	CASSAGNAQGEQYF
TRBV27	.	TRBJ2-3	CASSHWSRDTQYF
TRBV12-3/TRBV12-4	many	TRBJ2-2	CASSFKGNTGELFF
TRBV7-2	.	TRBJ2-1	CASSFGRVEQFF
TRBV7-6	.	TRBJ2-7	CASSLTVSGRELYEQYF
TRBV11-2	.	TRBJ2-2	CASSRTSGGPRTGELFF
TRBV9	.	TRBJ2-2	CASSVVAGGSGELFF
TRBV7-8	many	TRBJ2-3	CASSFRFWDRGKSSLFNQYF
TRBV6-1	.	TRBJ2-1	CASSEEPPARLAANEQFF
TRBV6-6	many	TRBJ2-1	CASSYFISGGTDEQFF
TRBV12-5	many	TRBJ2-1	CASADPWSTGPNNEQFF
TRBV5-1	.	TRBJ2-5	CASSKGTGGMSETQYF